The 19 T cell receptor beta chains reported below all come from one sample, sequenced in a study of identical twins. Each CDR3 protein gets one entry after TCRdb re-called the 5' RACE reads with MiXCR. The sample records around 490,000 distinct CDR3 sequences, over 12% being singletons. The sample also formed part of further work on yellow fever vaccine responses in identical twins.

Input material: CD4+ T cells sorted from blood. All receptors come from a woman between 18 and 30 years old in good health.

This clonotype came up a few times. This chain uses TRBV6-5 with TRBJ1-4; 7 bases line up with TRBD1. The CDR3 totals 16 residues. Germline-derived CDR1 and CDR2 are MNHEY and SVGAGI. The junction had 6 bases not matched to a gene; V was cut back by 0 bases and J by 5 bases. The CDR3 loop reads CASSYSYGTENEKLFF. The CDR3 nucleotides are TGTGCCAGCAGTTACTCTTACGGGACAGAGAATGAAAAACTGTTTTTT.

This chain connects TRBV24-1 to TRBJ2-1; the match to TRBD1 covers 8 bases. J was trimmed by 8 bases and V by 7 bases; bases with no gene match: 12. The length of the CDR3 is 15 residues. Germline assignment: CDR1 KGHDR and CDR2 SFDVKD. CDR3 amino acids: CATRGADRGVDEQFF. CDR3 nucleotide sequence: TGTGCCACCAGAGGGGCCGACAGGGGCGTCGATGAGCAGTTCTTC.

The rearrangement uses TRBV11-2 and TRBJ2-5, with D possibly TRBD2 on 6 matching bases. Germline V gives CDR1 SGHAT, CDR2 FQNNGV. The ends were cut back, 0 bases at V and 2 bases at J, with 13 bases in the middle. CDR3 length: 16 residues. The CDR3 reads CASSLEPRTIQETQYF. The CDR3 DNA reads TGTGCCAGCAGCTTAGAACCGAGGACTATTCAAGAGACCCAGTACTTC.

This clonotype appeared a few times. The rearrangement uses TRBV7-9 and TRBJ2-3, with 8 bases that match TRBD1. V lost 0 bases, J lost 2 bases, and 7 bases stayed unmatched. This CDR3 is built from 17 residues. The germline V gene has CDR1 SEHNR and CDR2 FQNEAQ (reference sequence). The CDR3, as DNA: TGTGCCAGCAGCTTAGCGACAGGGGCTACATACACAGATACGCAGTATTTT. Its translation: CASSLATGATYTDTQYF.

The chain has TRBV6-1 and TRBJ1-2, with unresolved D. The CDR3 is 13 amino acids. From germline, CDR1 is MNHNS and CDR2 SASEGT. Trimming left V 2 bases short and J 7 bases short, with 11 bases between. As DNA, the CDR3 is TGTGCCAGCAGTGAAAACTTCTCGGGTGGCTACACCTTC. Its protein product is CASSENFSGGYTF.

This clonotype has only a few counts. This chain connects TRBV19 to TRBJ1-1, with D possibly being TRBD1 (5 bases). V was cut by 6 bases and J by 2 bases, with 13 bases left in between. CDR3 length: 14 residues. CDR1 is LNHDA, CDR2 SQIVND, per germline (reference sequence). As DNA, the CDR3 is TGTGCCAGTAGCCTCGGGACGGACAACACTGAAGCTTTCTTT. Translated: CASSLGTDNTEAFF.

The chain carries TRBV28 and TRBJ2-7, with no clear D. V dropped 5 bases and J dropped 12 bases, with 23 bases sitting between them. Germline CDR1 MDHEN, CDR2 SYDVKM. There are 14 residues in the CDR3. The CDR3 region has the DNA TGTGCCAGCAGTCTCTCCGGGTCCACTCCCCGATGGTACGTC. It yields the protein CASSLSGSTPRWYV.

V usage is TRBV4-2 and J usage is TRBJ2-7; 11 bases are shared with TRBD2. CDR1 is LGHNA and CDR2 is YNFKEQ in the germline V gene. This CDR3 spans 16 amino acids. The trim removed 3 bases at V and 0 bases at J, leaving 4 bases unmatched. The CDR3 protein is CASSQDTSGSSYEQYF. Written as DNA, the CDR3 is TGTGCCAGCAGCCAGGACACTAGCGGGAGCTCCTACGAGCAGTACTTC.

This chain links TRBV20-1 with TRBJ1-4; 7 bases are shared with TRBD1. Unmatched junction bases numbered 10, after V lost 5 bases and J lost 7 bases. In germline, CDR1 is DFQATT, CDR2 SNEGSKA (reference sequence). The CDR3 loop spans 14 amino acids. In nucleotides, the CDR3 is TGCAGTGCTGGCGGAGACAGGGCAGGTGAAAAACTGTTTTTT. It translates to CSAGGDRAGEKLFF.

This clonotype showed up just a few times. This chain's CDR3 is CASSMAGMNTEAFF. The CDR3 bases are TGTGCCAGCAGTATGGCCGGCATGAACACTGAAGCTTTCTTT. The V call is TRBV6-1, the J call TRBJ1-1; no reliable D call. The CDR3 is made up of 14 amino acids. The V gene lost 5 bases and the J gene lost 0 bases, with 10 bases spanning the gap. The germline V gene has CDR1 MNHNS and CDR2 SASEGT.

This rearrangement joins TRBV7-9 to TRBJ1-1; no reliable D call. V was shortened by 5 bases and J by 8 bases, with 9 bases between the two germline ends. There are 11 residues in the CDR3. Germline loops: CDR1 SEHNR, CDR2 FQNEAQ (reference sequence). The CDR3 DNA reads as TGTGCCAGCAGCCTCGAGAGAGAAGCTTTCTTT. The encoded protein is CASSLEREAFF.

The genes are TRBV7-2 and TRBJ2-5; the D is unclear. The V gene's germline CDR1 is SGHTA and CDR2 FQGNSA. V lost 3 bases and J 0 bases, leaving 5 bases between the germline ends. The CDR3 totals 13 residues. CDR3: CASSFRYQETQYF. The CDR3 region has the DNA TGTGCCAGCAGCTTTCGGTACCAAGAGACCCAGTACTTC.

This clonotype was observed a few times. This sequence joins TRBV29-1 and TRBJ1-5, with D tentatively TRBD1 (6 bases). This CDR3 comprises 14 residues. The germline V and J ends were trimmed by 0 bases and 5 bases, with 11 bases remaining between them. From germline, CDR1 is SQVTM and CDR2 ANQGSEA. The CDR3 here is CSVEEGAGDQPQHF. CDR3 bases: TGCAGCGTTGAAGAGGGGGCCGGGGATCAGCCCCAGCATTTT. The entire variable domain, with the rest obtained from reference TRBV29-1 and TRBJ1-5, is as follows: SAVISQKPSRDICQRGTSLTIQCQVDSQVTMMFWYRQQPGQSLTLIATANQGSEATYESGFVIDKFPISRPNLTFSTLTVSNMSPEDSSIYLCSVEEGAGDQPQHFGDGTRLSIL.

This clonotype has more than one count but fewer than ten. The chain employs TRBV10-3 and TRBJ2-2; no definite D call. The CDR3 loop spans 12 amino acids. The germline V gene encodes CDR1 ENHRY and CDR2 SYGVKD. V shed 6 bases and J shed 6 bases, with 8 bases lying between them. The CDR3 DNA reads TGTGCCATCAGCCTGGGCGCCGGGGAGCTGTTTTTT. It encodes CAISLGAGELFF.

This clonotype was picked up a small number of times. The V and J genes are TRBV5-1 and TRBJ2-5; 7 bases are shared with TRBD2. The CDR3 has 14 residues. The J segment lost 4 bases and the V segment lost 5 bases, leaving 8 bases of the junction unmatched. The germline CDR1 and CDR2 sequences are SGHRS and YFSETQ. The CDR3 region has the DNA TGCGCCAGCAGTGGCGGGAGCATGGTAGAGACCCAGTACTTC. As protein: CASSGGSMVETQYF.

This rearrangement joins TRBV25-1 to TRBJ1-6; D is perhaps TRBD1 (5 bases). The CDR3 is 13 amino acids. Germline V lookup: CDR1 MGHDK, CDR2 SYGVNS. Trimming shortened V by 6 bases and J by 9 bases, and 12 bases separated the two germline ends. CDR3 nucleotides: TGTGCCAGCAGCGGGCAGGGTTCTTCACCCCTCCACTTT. Its translation: CASSGQGSSPLHF. The complete variable domain, with remaining parts taken from reference TRBV25-1 and TRBJ1-6, reads EADIYQTPRYLVIGTGKKITLECSQTMGHDKMYWYQQDPGMELHLIHYSYGVNSTEKGDLSSESTVSRIRTEHFPLTLESARPSHTSQYLCASSGQGSSPLHFGNGTRLTVT.

This clonotype has only a few counts. The V and J genes are TRBV10-3 and TRBJ1-1; D unresolved. The CDR3 covers 13 residues. Germline loops: CDR1 ENHRY, CDR2 SYGVKD. V lost 5 bases and J lost 1, with 8 bases in between. CDR3 nucleotide sequence: TGTGCCATCAGTCCGGTCCCGAACACTGAAGCTTTCTTT. Translating gives CAISPVPNTEAFF.

This chain connects TRBV24-1 to TRBJ2-1, with 8 bases that match TRBD1. Germline-derived CDR1 and CDR2 are KGHDR and SFDVKD. The CDR3 covers 14 residues. The J segment lost 9 bases and the V segment lost 3 bases, leaving 6 bases of the junction unmatched. DNA of the CDR3: TGTGCCACCAGTGATGGACAGGGCAAGGGTGAGCAGTTCTTC. Its translation: CATSDGQGKGEQFF.

This clonotype was detected a few times. V is TRBV3-1 and J is TRBJ2-1, with 7 bases aligning to TRBD2. V was clipped by 3 bases and J by 2 bases; unmatched bases: 1. From germline, CDR1 is LGHDT and CDR2 YNNKEL (reference sequence). The CDR3 length is 14 residues. This CDR3 is CASSHLAAYNEQFF. CDR3 sequence (DNA): TGTGCCAGCAGCCACCTAGCGGCCTACAATGAGCAGTTCTTC.